The rows below give T cell receptor beta chains drawn from one sample of a study of blood T cell repertoires in COVID-19. TCRdb's copy holds only in-frame clones and misses some; the assay was immunoSEQ multiplex PCR. In the table there are about 100,000 clones, 85% of which are singletons. Material: peripheral blood. These receptors came from a human donor in a cohort sampled during active COVID-19. The CDR3 runs from the conserved cysteine through the conserved F or W. Each record gives: V gene, CDR3 length, CDR3 protein.

>TRBV5-6|17
CASSPGTEGGWSYEQYF
>TRBV7-2|14
CASSASWQSYGYTF
>TRBV29-1|12
CSVVATGTEAFF
>TRBV19|17
CASSIILKGPRADGYTF
>TRBV18|13
CASSPPSTDTQYF
>TRBV2|12
CASNRADNEQFF
>TRBV19|14
CASTPGGVGEKLFF
>TRBV15|17
CATSRALVAGGQETQYF
>TRBV14|15
CASSQTGGSYNEQFF
>TRBV10-2|16
CASSTGQGLSGNTIYF
>TRBV4-3|17
CASSQGGGTGPSYEQYF
>TRBV25-1|17
CASSDSLAGGREETQYF
>TRBV10-3|14
CAINAQGINSPLHF
>TRBV7-6|14
CASSFGTEVETQYF
>TRBV7-2|14
CASSLRSGANVLTF
>TRBV19|13
CASSYRGGQPQHF
>TRBV21-1|13
CASSKENGTWAFF
>TRBV3-1/TRBV3-2|15
CASSQQDREGSTIYF
>TRBV21-1|15
CASSKGGRASYEQYF
>TRBV9|16
CASSFSRSSGANVLTF
>TRBV6-5|14
CASRTRTVNTEAFF
>TRBV7-2|18
CASSRTRTGGRSYNEQFF
>TRBV5-6|15
CASSSPGTGVGGYTF
>TRBV3-1/TRBV3-2|18
CASSQNPSGGSRQETQYF
>TRBV25-1|14
CASSEGQGAYEQYF
>TRBV11-3|16
CASSLFSGHNTGELFF
>TRBV7-6|13
CASSLGQKDTQYF
>TRBV9|12
CASSHPDSYLTF
>TRBV7-2|15
CASSWTGTTNEKLFF
>TRBV5-8|16
CASSDPGLALYNEQFF
>TRBV20-1|15
CSASSGVSGSYEQFF
>TRBV24-1|14
CATSDGGGAEGYTF
>TRBV10-3|14
CAISSTGSGNTIYF
>TRBV10-3|16
CAIRNSGESSYNEQFF
>TRBV7-8|15
CASSEQGAGANVLTF
>TRBV5-1|15
CASSLGPGQGDGYTF
>TRBV13|19
CASSSRDRANRFSGNTIYF
>TRBV6-2/TRBV6-3|15
CASSLPRYSYNEQFF
>TRBV27|17
CASPGALQGSSTDTQYF
>TRBV9|16
CASSVGGGGAVDTQYF
>TRBV7-9|18
CASSLAGGRRGGRDIQYF
>TRBV5-1|15
CASSLEGGGRNEQFF
>TRBV2|15
CASSNTGQGASEQYF
>TRBV7-2|14
CASSSDRFNQPQHF
>TRBV29-1|15
CSVVFLDRGRNEQFF
>TRBV5-4|15
CASSLAGQRGYEQYF
>TRBV5-1|15
CASMPGTFSGNTIYF
>TRBV5-1|14
CASRLTSGSYEQYF
>TRBV20-1|15
CSASRRLAGYNEQFF
>TRBV7-8|17
CASSQLPGTGRGNTIYF